This entry lists 17 T cell receptor beta chains sequenced from one sample in a study of STAT5B mutations in CD4+ large granular lymphocyte leukemia. Sequencing was performed with immunoSEQ multiplex PCR; in TCRdb, only in-frame clones are kept and a portion is missing. Among about 30,000 clones listed, 75% to 85% were seen once. Source material: CD4+ T cells from blood buffy coats. These receptors were collected from a human donor in good health.

This chain connects TRBV9 to TRBJ2-4; the D gene is possibly TRBD2 (5 bases). V lost 4 bases, J lost 8 bases, and 16 bases lay in between. The CDR3 has 14 residues. Germline assignment: CDR1 SGDLS and CDR2 YYNGEE. The CDR3 DNA follows: TGTGCCAGCAGCCCCCCGGTCCCGAGGGACATTCAGTACTTC. It translates to CASSPPVPRDIQYF.

As DNA, the CDR3 is TGTGCCAGCAGCTTAGGCGCACTCCAAGAGACCCAGTACTTC. Its protein is CASSLGALQETQYF. The chain uses TRBV7-2 and TRBJ2-5; D gene uncertain. The CDR3 is 14 residues long. Germline V gives CDR1 SGHTA, CDR2 FQGNSA. Trimming left V 1 base short and J 1 base short, with 7 bases between.

This rearrangement joins TRBV27 to TRBJ1-5, with 9 bases identical to TRBD1. Germline CDR1 MNHEY, CDR2 SMNVEV (reference sequence). V was pared by 8 bases and J by 2 bases, with 7 bases of the junction left unmatched. The CDR3 has 15 amino acids. The CDR3 region has the DNA TGTGCCAGCGGCCAGGGACAGGGAGGCAATCAGCCCCAGCATTTT. Translating gives CASGQGQGGNQPQHF.

The V and J genes are TRBV6-5 and TRBJ1-1; D possibly corresponds to TRBD1 (5 bases). Germline assignment: CDR1 MNHEY and CDR2 SVGAGI. The ends were cut back, 10 bases at V and 4 bases at J, with 16 bases in the middle. This CDR3 is 13 amino acids long. The CDR3 region has the DNA TGTGCCACCGCGGACCCGGGGGGCACTGAAGCTTTCTTT. It encodes CATADPGGTEAFF.

The CDR3 nucleotides read TGTGCCATCGGACAGGGAAATCCTAGCGGGAGCTACAATGAGCAGTTCTTC. Its translation is CAIGQGNPSGSYNEQFF. This chain connects TRBV10-3 to TRBJ2-1, with 10 bases aligning to TRBD2. In germline, CDR1 is ENHRY, CDR2 SYGVKD. The CDR3 runs 17 residues. Trimming cost V 8 bases and J 3 bases; bases outside gene matches: 13.

V is TRBV20-1 and J is TRBJ2-1, with no clear D. The V and J ends lost 4 bases and 7 bases respectively, with 8 bases between them. Germline CDR1 reads DFQATT; CDR2 reads SNEGSKA (reference sequence). The CDR3 has 11 amino acids. The CDR3 here is CSATERNEQFF. In DNA, the CDR3 is TGCAGTGCTACAGAGAGAAATGAGCAGTTCTTC.

The chain combines TRBV4-3 with TRBJ1-2; D gene unclear. V dropped 2 bases and J dropped 8 bases, with 12 bases sitting between them. Germline V lookup: CDR1 LGHNA, CDR2 YSLEER. The CDR3 loop spans 13 amino acids. CDR3 amino acids: CASSQNLGNGYTF. The CDR3 DNA reads as TGCGCCAGCAGCCAAAACCTGGGAAACGGCTACACCTTC.

By its share, this clone is medium-sized. The rearrangement links TRBV7-9 to TRBJ1-2, with D perhaps TRBD1 (6 bases). CDR3 length: 12 amino acids. The V end was cut by 10 bases, the J end by 5 bases, with 14 bases between. The germline gives CDR1 SEHNR, CDR2 FQNEAQ (reference sequence). DNA for the CDR3: TGTGCCACATCTCAGGGGAGTTATGGCTACACCTTC. Amino acids: CATSQGSYGYTF.

The rearrangement links TRBV2 to TRBJ1-1; D gene unclear. This CDR3 has 14 amino acids. The germline CDR1 and CDR2 sequences are SNHLY and FYNNEI. Deletions cut 2 bases from V and 0 bases from J, with 7 bases between. In nucleotides, the CDR3 is TGTGCCAGCAGTGAAAGGCAGTTGAACACTGAAGCTTTCTTT. Amino acids: CASSERQLNTEAFF.

This clone was counted only a few times. The CDR3 bases are TGTGCCACCAGCAGTAGCGGGAGGAGGTCCGGGGAGCTGTTTTTT. As protein: CATSSSGRRSGELFF. The chain recombines TRBV15 with TRBJ2-2; 10 bases are a match to TRBD2. The CDR3 totals 15 residues. From germline, CDR1 is LNHNV and CDR2 YYDKDF (reference sequence). Trimming took 3 bases from V and 6 from J; bases not matched to a gene: 4. Variable domain in full (rest from reference TRBV15 and TRBJ2-2): DAMVIQNPRYQVTQFGKPVTLSCSQTLNHNVMYWYQQKSSQAPKLLFHYYDKDFNNEADTPDNFQSRRPNTSFCFLDIRSPGLGDTAMYLCATSSSGRRSGELFFGEGSRLTVL.

This chain uses TRBV18 with TRBJ2-6; D remains ambiguous. V was clipped by 2 bases and J by 2 bases, with 4 bases between them. Germline values: CDR1 KGHSH, CDR2 LQKENI. The CDR3 covers 14 residues. CDR3 sequence: CASSPGPGANVLTF. In DNA form, the CDR3 reads TGTGCCAGCTCACCAGGGCCTGGGGCCAACGTCCTGACTTTC. Combining the CDR3 with reference TRBV18 and TRBJ2-6 gives the whole variable domain NAGVMQNPRHLVRRRGQEARLRCSPMKGHSHVYWYRQLPEEGLKFMVYLQKENIIDESGMPKERFSAEFPKEGPSILRIQQVVRGDSAAYFCASSPGPGANVLTFGAGSRLTVL.

V is TRBV5-4 and J is TRBJ2-3; 10 bases agree with TRBD2. J was trimmed by 0 bases and V by 0 bases; bases with no gene match: 1. CDR1 and CDR2 from the germline V gene are SGHNT and YYREEE (reference sequence). CDR3 size: 16 residues. The CDR3 sequence is CASSLGAGGSTDTQYF. The CDR3 DNA is TGTGCCAGCAGCTTGGGAGCGGGAGGGAGCACAGATACGCAGTATTTT.

The CDR3 bases are TGTGCCAGCAGTAAAAACGTGAATTCACCCCTCCACTTT. Its protein product is CASSKNVNSPLHF. The genes are TRBV6-1 and TRBJ1-6, with unresolved D. Germline lookup yields CDR1 MNHNS and CDR2 SASEGT. The V end lost 5 bases, the J end lost 7 bases, and 9 bases lay between the germline ends. The CDR3 is 13 amino acids.

In its sample, this clone was seen a few times. The chain links TRBV7-3 to TRBJ1-3, with unresolved D. The V end was cut by 5 bases, the J end by 4 bases, with 12 bases between. The CDR3 contains 14 residues. CDR1 SGHTA and CDR2 FQGTGA come from the germline V gene. In nucleotides, the CDR3 is TGTGCCAGCAGCCCACACCCAGCAGGAAACACCATATATTTT. Its translation: CASSPHPAGNTIYF.

J is TRBJ2-7 and V is TRBV7-8, with 9 bases lining up with TRBD2. This CDR3 comprises 17 residues. V lost 5 bases and J lost 1; bases outside the gene matches: 12. The germline V gene encodes CDR1 SGHVS and CDR2 FQNEAQ. The CDR3 loop reads CASSPYPTSGYSYEQYF. CDR3 sequence (DNA): TGTGCCAGCAGCCCGTACCCGACTAGCGGTTATTCCTACGAGCAGTACTTC.

The J gene is TRBJ2-3, the V gene TRBV9, with D perhaps TRBD1 (6 bases). Germline V lookup: CDR1 SGDLS, CDR2 YYNGEE. Trimming stripped 2 bases from V and 2 bases from J, with 15 bases between. The CDR3 totals 16 residues. The CDR3 bases are TGTGCCAGCAGCGTCGATGAGACAGGATACACAGATACGCAGTATTTT. This codes for CASSVDETGYTDTQYF.

The rearrangement links TRBV6-1 to TRBJ2-2; possible D gene TRBD1, 8 bases. Germline values: CDR1 MNHNS, CDR2 SASEGT. The CDR3 consists of 16 residues. V was cut by 4 bases and J by 5 bases, with 17 bases left in between. The CDR3 sequence: CASSANPQGGTGELFF. The CDR3, as DNA: TGTGCCAGCAGTGCTAACCCACAGGGGGGGACCGGGGAGCTGTTTTTT.